This T cell receptor beta chain was sequenced during a study of blood T cell repertoires in COVID-19. Repertoires were generated with immunoSEQ multiplex PCR, while TCRdb's copy carries only in-frame clones and drops some. Of 100,000 to 150,000 clones listed, approximately 84% are singletons. A few counts support this clone. The clonotype originates from a woman aged 80 or over with acute or convalescent COVID-19. The sequenced sample was peripheral blood.

The CDR3 loop reads CASSIVTGLNGELFF. The CDR3 DNA is TGTGCCAGTAGTATAGTAACAGGGTTAAACGGGGAGCTGTTTTTT. The chain employs TRBV19 and TRBJ2-2, with D perhaps TRBD1 (6 bases). From germline, CDR1 is LNHDA and CDR2 SQIVND (reference sequence). CDR3 length: 15 amino acids. With 1 base removed from V and 7 bases from J, the gap between germline ends came to 13 bases.